The clone carrying this TCR beta chain was seen ten or more times. Its antigen is not identified. With 4 bases clipped from V and 6 bases from J, the junction kept 4 bases outside the gene matches. The CDR3 spans 14 residues. The germline V gene encodes CDR1 LNHDA and CDR2 SQIVND (reference sequence). Genomic DNA templated the TCR beta VDJ and CDR3 profiling. Each CDR3 protein is one row after TCRdb ran MiXCR on the reads. Counted here are 200,000 to 250,000 distinct CDR3 sequences, 34% occurring once; the ten biggest clones make up 0.9% to 1.2%. The sample belongs to a study of CD8+CD57+ T cells in acquired aplastic anemia. Study-wide background: An average of roughly 3 ug of DNA was obtained from sorted CD4+ and CD8+ cells. In CD4+ cells, healthy donors produced an average of approximately 11 million reads.

Overall study results and limits: The CD8+ Simpson's diversity of patients and controls was not significantly different. Common to patients and controls were twenty-nine CD8+ CDR3 sequences.

The TCR comes from a human donor in good health, serving as a control. Material: sorted CD4+, CD8+, or CD8+CD57+ T cells (not recorded which) from PBMCs. The rearrangement links TRBV19 to TRBJ1-2; 11 nucleotides agree with TRBD1. CDR3 amino acids: CASSSWDRGDGYTF. The CDR3 bases are TGTGCCAGTAGTAGCTGGGACAGGGGGGATGGCTACACCTTC.